A selection of T cell receptor beta chains follows, all from one sample in a study of T cells in localized non-small cell lung cancer. Sequencing used immunoSEQ multiplex PCR; TCRdb keeps in-frame clones, though not all of them. The sample includes roughly 2,600 clones, 23% of them seen just once. The starting material was lung tumor tissue, obtained before any cancer treatment. These receptors came from an older female donor with stage I lung adenocarcinoma. Both conserved end residues are part of each CDR3. A D gene is named only where the DNA matches it firmly. Clone size is shown for a subset of rows, as once, few, many or a class of expanded clone.

clone size | CDR3 length | J gene | D gene | V gene | CDR3 protein | CDR3 DNA
few | 14 | TRBJ1-6 | . | TRBV11-3 | CASSLSGYNSPLHF | TGTGCCAGCAGCTTATCAGGGTATAATTCACCCCTCCACTTT
. | 14 | TRBJ1-1 | . | TRBV6-8 | CASTDSLQVAEAFF | TGTGCCAGCACCGACAGTCTCCAAGTCGCTGAAGCTTTCTTT
few | 15 | TRBJ2-2 | . | TRBV6-4 | CASSYRQAHTGELFF | TGTGCCAGCAGTTACAGGCAGGCGCACACCGGGGAGCTGTTTTTT
few | 16 | TRBJ2-1 | TRBD2 | TRBV6-8 | CASGLAGGNSYNEQFF | TGTGCCAGCGGTCTAGCGGGAGGGAACTCCTACAATGAGCAGTTCTTC
. | 15 | TRBJ1-3 | TRBD1 | TRBV11-3 | CASSSSTGAGNTIYF | TGTGCCAGCAGCTCCTCGACAGGGGCTGGAAACACCATATATTTT
. | 12 | TRBJ1-3 | . | TRBV30 | CAVRGSGNTIYF | TGTGCTGTGCGGGGGTCTGGAAACACCATATATTTT
. | 13 | TRBJ1-5 | . | TRBV19 | CASKPQFNQPQHF | TGTGCCAGTAAGCCACAGTTTAATCAGCCCCAGCATTTT
once | 16 | TRBJ2-6 | TRBD1 | TRBV18 | CASSPNRGLGANVLTF | TGTGCCAGCTCACCAAACAGGGGGCTAGGGGCCAACGTCCTGACTTTC
. | 18 | TRBJ2-6 | TRBD1 | TRBV5-1 | CASSHAGTGTSGANVLTF | TGCGCCAGCAGCCACGCCGGGACAGGAACCTCTGGGGCCAACGTCCTGACTTTC
. | 13 | TRBJ2-1 | TRBD2 | TRBV29-1 | CSVRREGRGEQFF | TGCAGCGTTAGGCGGGAGGGCCGCGGTGAGCAGTTCTTC
. | 15 | TRBJ2-5 | TRBD2 | TRBV18 | CASSPRLAGVETQYF | TGTGCCAGCTCACCACGGCTAGCGGGAGTAGAGACCCAGTACTTC
. | 14 | TRBJ2-7 | TRBD1 | TRBV6-8 | CAISREGQGYEQYF | TGTGCCATCAGTCGAGAGGGACAGGGTTACGAGCAGTACTTC
. | 15 | TRBJ1-4 | TRBD1 | TRBV28 | CASSPPGTGNEKLFF | TGTGCCAGCAGTCCTCCCGGGACAGGGAACGAAAAACTGTTTTTT
. | 17 | TRBJ2-2 | . | TRBV4-1 | CASSQDLSRLPTGELFF | TGCGCCAGCAGCCAAGATCTTAGCCGGCTACCCACCGGGGAGCTGTTTTTT
few | 14 | TRBJ2-1 | . | TRBV28 | CASSLFAGAGEQFF | TGTGCCAGCAGTTTATTTGCGGGGGCGGGTGAGCAGTTCTTC
. | 15 | TRBJ2-5 | TRBD1 | TRBV5-1 | CASSNGQGYQETQYF | TGCGCCAGCAGTAACGGACAGGGGTACCAAGAGACCCAGTACTTC
few | 15 | TRBJ2-2 | . | TRBV11-3 | CASSAGTLNTGELFF | TGTGCCAGCAGTGCCGGGACACTGAACACCGGGGAGCTGTTTTTT
few | 17 | TRBJ2-6 | TRBD1 | TRBV6-8 | CASRSPGQGNGANVLTF | TGTGCCAGCAGATCCCCGGGACAGGGGAATGGGGCCAACGTCCTGACTTTC
. | 18 | TRBJ2-7 | TRBD2 | TRBV11-3 | CASSPGAGGTSWNYEQYF | TGTGCCAGCAGCCCAGGTGCGGGGGGGACGTCATGGAACTACGAGCAGTACTTC
few | 14 | TRBJ1-2 | . | TRBV6-1 | CASSEAWGNYGYTF | TGTGCCAGCAGTGAAGCGTGGGGTAACTATGGCTACACCTTC
. | 14 | TRBJ2-7 | TRBD1 | TRBV19 | CASSKGQGSYEQYF | TGTGCCAGTAGTAAAGGACAGGGCAGCTACGAGCAGTACTTC
. | 13 | TRBJ1-1 | TRBD1 | TRBV18 | CASSPGTGREAFF | TGTGCCAGCTCACCCGGGACAGGGCGTGAAGCTTTCTTT
. | 11 | TRBJ2-5 | . | TRBV6-7 | CASREEETQYF | TGTGCCAGCAGGGAGGAAGAGACCCAGTACTTC
. | 17 | TRBJ1-4 | TRBD1 | TRBV5-1 | CASSRQGASTTNEKLFF | TGCGCCAGCAGTAGACAGGGGGCTTCAACAACTAATGAAAAACTGTTTTTT
few | 15 | TRBJ1-4 | TRBD1 | TRBV6-8 | CASSYGGTGGEKLFF | TGTGCCAGCAGTTACGGGGGGACAGGGGGTGAAAAACTGTTTTTT
few | 15 | TRBJ2-7 | TRBD1 | TRBV6-8 | CASTQTGTGLFQQYF | TGTGCCAGCACCCAAACCGGGACAGGGCTGTTCCAGCAGTACTTC
. | 17 | TRBJ2-5 | TRBD2 | TRBV15 | CATSKTLAGGGQETQYF | TGTGCCACCAGCAAAACTCTGGCGGGAGGAGGGCAAGAGACCCAGTACTTC
. | 14 | TRBJ2-7 | . | TRBV6-8 | CASSSAGQGNEQYF | TGTGCCAGCAGTTCCGCCGGCCAGGGGAACGAGCAGTACTTC
. | 14 | TRBJ2-7 | . | TRBV11-3 | CASRPNNILYEQYF | TGTGCCAGCAGACCTAACAACATACTCTACGAGCAGTACTTC